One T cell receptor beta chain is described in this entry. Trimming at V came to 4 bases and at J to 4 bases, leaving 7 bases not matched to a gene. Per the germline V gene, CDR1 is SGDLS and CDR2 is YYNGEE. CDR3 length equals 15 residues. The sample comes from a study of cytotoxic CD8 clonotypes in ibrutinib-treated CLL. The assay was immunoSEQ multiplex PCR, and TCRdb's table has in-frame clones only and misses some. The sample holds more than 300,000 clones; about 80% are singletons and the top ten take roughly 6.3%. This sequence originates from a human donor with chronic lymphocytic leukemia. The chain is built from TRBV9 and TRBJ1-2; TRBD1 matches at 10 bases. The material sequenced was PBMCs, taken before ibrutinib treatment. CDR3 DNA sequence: TGTGCCAGCAGCCTCTGGGACAGGGGCGGCTATGGCTACACCTTC. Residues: CASSLWDRGGYGYTF.